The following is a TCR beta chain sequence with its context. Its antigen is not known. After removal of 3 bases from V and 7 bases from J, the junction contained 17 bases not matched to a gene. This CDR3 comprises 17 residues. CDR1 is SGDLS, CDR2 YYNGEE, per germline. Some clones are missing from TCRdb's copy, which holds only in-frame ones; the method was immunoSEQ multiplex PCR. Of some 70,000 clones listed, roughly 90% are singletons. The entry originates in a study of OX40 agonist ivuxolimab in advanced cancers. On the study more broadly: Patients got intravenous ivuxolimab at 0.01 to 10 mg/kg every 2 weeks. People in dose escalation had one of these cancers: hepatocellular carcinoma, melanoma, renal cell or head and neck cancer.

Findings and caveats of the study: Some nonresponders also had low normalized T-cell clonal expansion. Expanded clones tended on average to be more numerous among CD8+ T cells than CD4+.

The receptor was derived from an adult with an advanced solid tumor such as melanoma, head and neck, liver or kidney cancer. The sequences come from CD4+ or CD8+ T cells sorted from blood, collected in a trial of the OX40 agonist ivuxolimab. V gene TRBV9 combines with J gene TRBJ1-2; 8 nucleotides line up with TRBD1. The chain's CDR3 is CASSARTGRGPLGGYTF. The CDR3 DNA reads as TGTGCCAGCAGCGCCAGGACAGGGAGGGGGCCTTTGGGTGGCTACACCTTC.